This section outlines one T cell receptor beta chain sequence together with its context. Its specificity is unknown. Measured with immunoSEQ multiplex PCR; TCRdb has only the in-frame clones, and not every one. The top ten clones hold about 15% of a sample with roughly 12,000 clones, approximately 57% of them seen once. These data come from a study of T cells in tumors after PD-1 blockade. Study-wide background: Either cemiplimab 350 mg every 2 weeks or pembrolizumab 200 mg every 3 weeks was given. On average, tumor samples gave tens of thousands of TCR templates and several thousand unique clonotypes.

The study's findings and limits: Some novel exhausted tumor clones appeared in pre-treatment blood, suggesting peripheral recruitment. Two pre-treatment samples showed no clonal replacement between them.

CDR1 SGHVS and CDR2 FQNEAQ come from the germline V gene. Trimming at V came to 3 bases and at J to 1 base, leaving 4 bases not matched to a gene. This CDR3 has 17 amino acids. This chain uses TRBV7-8 with TRBJ2-7; 15 positions agree with TRBD2. This TCR was recovered from a human donor with basal cell carcinoma. The sample consisted of tumor tissue, taken before anti-PD-1 treatment. CDR3 nucleotides: TGTGCCAGCAGCTTGAGCGGACTAGCGGGAGGGTCCTACGAGCAGTACTTC. This codes for CASSLSGLAGGSYEQYF.